The 29 T cell receptor beta chains presented below share a single source sample, sequenced in a study of shared clonotypes between healthy human individuals (dated by TCRdb to 2018 to 2020). The library came from the immunoSEQ multiplex PCR assay. TCRdb stores this immuneACCESS table with in-frame sequences only. Part of the clones is absent; in the studies checked, under half of the shortfall reflects unresolved V genes, and no reason is known for the rest. The sample includes fewer than 600,000 clones, with about 76% observed a single time. The ten largest clones represent about 13% of the sample. Sequencing was performed on PBMCs. These receptor sequences come from a woman in her forties in good health. Some clones in this sample may be carry-over from other donors' samples.

The rearrangement links TRBV7-2 to TRBJ1-4; a possible D gene is TRBD1 (5 bases). Germline-derived CDR1 and CDR2 are SGHTA and FQGNSA. The length of the CDR3 is 15 residues. Trimming removed 6 bases from V and 0 bases from J, with 11 bases in between. The CDR3: CASRVGTATNEKLFF. Here the CDR3 DNA reads TGTGCCAGCAGGGTGGGGACGGCAACTAATGAAAAACTGTTTTTT.

The chain links TRBV30 to TRBJ1-1, with no clear D. The germline V and J ends were trimmed by 2 bases and 11 bases, with 24 bases remaining between them. Germline assignment: CDR1 GTSNPN and CDR2 SVGIG (reference sequence). There are 15 residues in the CDR3. The chain's CDR3 is CAWSSNPRPNKGAFF. In nucleotides, the CDR3 is TGTGCCTGGAGTTCTAATCCCCGCCCAAATAAAGGGGCTTTCTTT.

The chain combines TRBV10-3 with TRBJ2-5; D might be TRBD1 or TRBD2, each matching 6 bases. CDR1 and CDR2 from the germline V gene are ENHRY and SYGVKD. There are 15 residues in the CDR3. Trimming left V 0 bases short and J 4 bases short, with 12 bases between. The DNA for the CDR3 is TGTGCCATCAGTGAGTCTGAGGGGGGAAGAGAGACCCAGTACTTC. This sequence encodes CAISESEGGRETQYF.

V and J are TRBV18 and TRBJ1-1; TRBD1 is a possible D gene (6 bases). CDR1 KGHSH and CDR2 LQKENI come from the germline V gene. This CDR3 has 16 residues. V was pared by 3 bases and J by 1 base, with 15 bases between. DNA for the CDR3: TGTGCCAGCTCACCCGAACTGGGACACCAGAACACTGAAGCTTTCTTT. Translated: CASSPELGHQNTEAFF.

The V call is TRBV7-3, the J call TRBJ1-2; a possible D gene is TRBD1 (5 bases). Germline lookup yields CDR1 SGHTA and CDR2 FQGTGA. The CDR3 is 14 residues long. The V end was cut by 0 bases, the J end by 4 bases, with 9 bases between. The CDR3 reads CASSLTGALYGYTF. CDR3 bases: TGTGCCAGCAGCTTAACAGGGGCCCTCTATGGCTACACCTTC.

The rearrangement links TRBV7-2 to TRBJ1-3, with TRBD1 as a possible D gene (6 bases). V lost 10 bases and J lost 2, with 12 bases in between. Germline V gene data show CDR1 as SGHTA and CDR2 as FQGNSA. The CDR3 is made up of 13 amino acids. In DNA form, the CDR3 reads TGTGCCACCCAGACAGGTCCTGGAAACACCATATATTTT. Its protein product is CATQTGPGNTIYF.

This rearrangement joins TRBV7-2 to TRBJ2-1; tentatively, D is TRBD1 (5 bases). CDR1 is SGHTA, CDR2 FQGNSA, per germline. The V gene lost 2 bases and the J gene lost 4 bases, with 6 bases spanning the gap. CDR3 length equals 13 residues. DNA of the CDR3: TGTGCCAGCAGCTTACAGGGTTACAATGAGCAGTTCTTC. This translates into CASSLQGYNEQFF.

This clone was counted between two and nine times. The chain combines TRBV30 with TRBJ2-7; TRBD2 matches 14 bases. CDR3 length: 15 residues. The ends lost 4 bases at V and 6 bases at J; junction bases unmatched: 8. Looked up from germline, CDR1 is GTSNPN and CDR2 is SVGIG (reference sequence). The CDR3 DNA reads TGTGCCTGGACGGGACTAGCGGGAGAAGGAGGCGAGCAGTACTTC. Translating it yields CAWTGLAGEGGEQYF.

This clone was seen only a few times. The chain recombines TRBV19 with TRBJ1-2; D unclear. The CDR3 length is 14 residues. The germline V and J ends were trimmed by 0 bases and 8 bases, with 13 bases remaining between them. Germline V gene data show CDR1 as LNHDA and CDR2 as SQIVND (reference sequence). Written as DNA, the CDR3 is TGTGCCAGTAGTATAGACCGCAAATTGGAGGGCTACACCTTC. Translated: CASSIDRKLEGYTF.

A few counts support this clone. V and J are TRBV4-2 and TRBJ1-4; TRBD1 aligns across 9 bases. The V gene's germline CDR1 is LGHNA and CDR2 YNFKEQ. The CDR3 runs 18 residues. V lost 5 bases to trimming and J lost 0 bases; unmatched junction nucleotides: 10. The CDR3 region is CASSAGTGHFATNEKLFF. The CDR3 nucleotides are TGTGCCAGCAGCGCAGGGACAGGGCATTTTGCAACTAATGAAAAACTGTTTTTT.

This clone has just one count. This sample includes further DNA sequences coding for the same CDR3. The V gene is TRBV7-3, the J gene TRBJ2-3; possibly TRBD1 for D (6 bases). Trimming cost V 2 bases and J 8 bases, with 8 bases left between them. The germline gives CDR1 SGHTA, CDR2 FQGTGA. The CDR3 sequence is 12 residues long. CDR3 residues: CASSLQGSTQYF. For the CDR3, the DNA is TGTGCCAGCAGCTTACAGGGGAGTACGCAGTATTTT.

The CDR3 loop reads CASRFSGPEQFF. The CDR3 DNA follows: TGCGCCAGCAGATTTAGCGGGCCTGAGCAGTTCTTC. The chain has TRBV5-1 and TRBJ2-1; 7 nucleotides match TRBD2. Germline trimming cut 5 bases from V and 9 bases from J; bases unmatched to any gene: 5. The CDR3 is made up of 12 amino acids. Germline V gene lookup returns CDR1 SGHRS and CDR2 YFSETQ. The variable domain in full, with the rest retrieved from reference TRBV5-1 and TRBJ2-1, is KAGVTQTPRYLIKTRGQQVTLSCSPISGHRSVSWYQQTPGQGLQFLFEYFSETQRNKGNFPGRFSGRQFSNSRSEMNVSTLELGDSALYLCASRFSGPEQFFGPGTRLTVL.

This chain joins TRBV7-2 and TRBJ2-7, with a weak D call TRBD1 (6 bases). The CDR3 totals 16 residues. Germline V lookup: CDR1 SGHTA, CDR2 FQGNSA. Between the trimmed V and J ends, which lost 0 bases and 1 base, there was a span of 13 bases. CDR3 in amino acids: CASSLAPGGASYEQYF. The CDR3, as DNA: TGTGCCAGCAGCTTAGCGCCTGGGGGCGCTTCCTACGAGCAGTACTTC.

This clone has more than one count but fewer than ten. V and J are TRBV19 and TRBJ1-2; D perhaps matches TRBD1 (5 bases). Trimming stripped 5 bases from V and 10 bases from J, with 14 bases between. CDR3 length equals 12 residues. Germline V gene sequence: CDR1 LNHDA, CDR2 SQIVND (reference sequence). The CDR3 spells CASSPTGGYYTF. As DNA, the CDR3 is TGTGCCAGTAGTCCCACGGGGGGGTACTACACCTTC.

V gene TRBV6-6 combines with J gene TRBJ1-4; D not resolved. Trimming shortened V by 3 bases and J by 5 bases, and 13 bases separated the two germline ends. The CDR3 extends over 15 amino acids. Per germline, CDR1 MNHNY and CDR2 SVGAGI (reference sequence). The CDR3 reads CASSYGLGRNEKLFF. The CDR3 DNA reads as TGTGCCAGCAGTTATGGTTTGGGAAGAAATGAAAAACTGTTTTTT.

The rearrangement links TRBV28 to TRBJ2-7; TRBD1 might be the D (6 bases). The CDR3 covers 15 residues. The V gene's germline CDR1 is MDHEN and CDR2 SYDVKM. V lost 8 bases and J 7 bases, leaving 24 bases between the germline ends. This CDR3 is CASGLVGGKPTEQYF. CDR3 bases: TGTGCCAGCGGCCTCGTTGGGGGCAAACCTACGGAGCAGTACTTC.

This CDR3 reads CASSFGSGSYNEQFF. In DNA form, the CDR3 reads TGTGCCAGCAGCTTTGGTAGCGGGAGCTACAATGAGCAGTTCTTC. The chain uses TRBV5-8 and TRBJ2-1; TRBD2 matches at 9 bases. Trimming at V came to 2 bases and at J to 3 bases, leaving 3 bases not matched to a gene. CDR3 length: 15 amino acids. From germline, CDR1 is SGHTS and CDR2 YDEGEE.

Note on this clone: A single base separates this from a much larger clone, so it may be a read error. The same CDR3 is also encoded by other DNA sequences in this sample. This chain connects TRBV29-1 to TRBJ2-2; tentative D call: TRBD2 (5 bases). The CDR3 extends over 14 amino acids. The germline V gene encodes CDR1 SQVTM and CDR2 ANQGSEA. DNA of the CDR3: TGCAGCGTTGCTAGACACCCGAACACCGGGGAACTGTTTTTT. As protein: CSVARHPNTGELFF.

In its sample, this clone was seen a few times. The J gene is TRBJ1-5, the V gene TRBV6-6; the D gene is possibly TRBD1 (6 bases). Germline loops: CDR1 MNHNY, CDR2 SVGAGI (reference sequence). V was cut by 3 bases and J by 3 bases, with 9 bases left in between. CDR3 size: 14 residues. The CDR3 DNA reads as TGTGCCAGCAGTTATCAGGGGACCAATCAGCCCCAGCATTTT. Translated, it gives CASSYQGTNQPQHF.

V gene TRBV13 combines with J gene TRBJ1-1; D unclear. Germline V gene sequence: CDR1 PRHDT, CDR2 FYEKMQ (reference sequence). Trimming took 1 base from V and 2 from J, leaving 5 bases between them. The CDR3 has 13 amino acids. The CDR3 DNA sequence: TGTGCCAGCAGCTTAGAGGTTAACACTGAAGCTTTCTTT. Translating gives CASSLEVNTEAFF.

This clone has just one count. V gene TRBV5-1 combines with J gene TRBJ2-2, with D perhaps TRBD2 (6 bases). This CDR3 comprises 15 residues. The V and J ends lost 4 bases and 1 base respectively, with 11 bases between them. The germline V gene encodes CDR1 SGHRS and CDR2 YFSETQ. The CDR3, as DNA: TGCGCCAGCAGCCTTTTCGGGGGGAACACCGGGGAGCTGTTTTTT. This gives the protein CASSLFGGNTGELFF.

V and J are TRBV5-1 and TRBJ2-3; 13 bases agree with TRBD2. V lost 4 bases, J lost 2 bases, and 7 bases stayed unmatched. The length of the CDR3 is 17 residues. Germline values: CDR1 SGHRS, CDR2 YFSETQ. For the CDR3, the DNA is TGCGCCAGCAGCCGCGGACTAGCGGGAGCCCTCACAGATACGCAGTATTTT. It is translated as CASSRGLAGALTDTQYF.

V and J are TRBV13 and TRBJ2-1, with D possibly matching TRBD2 (5 bases). The germline V gene has CDR1 PRHDT and CDR2 FYEKMQ (reference sequence). The CDR3 extends over 14 amino acids. Trimming removed 7 bases from V and 2 bases from J, with 12 bases in between. Here the CDR3 DNA reads TGTGCCAGCACGGGGTCCGGGCCCTACAATGAGCAGTTCTTC. The encoded protein is CASTGSGPYNEQFF.

V usage is TRBV27 and J usage is TRBJ2-3; D could derive from TRBD1 or TRBD2 (7 bases each). Germline loops: CDR1 MNHEY, CDR2 SMNVEV (reference sequence). The CDR3 totals 14 residues. Trimming took off 8 bases at V and 5 bases at J, with 17 bases between the two ends. The CDR3 bases are TGTGCCAGCCTAGCGGCAGGGGGGAGAGATACGCAGTATTTT. Its protein is CASLAAGGRDTQYF.

V usage is TRBV25-1 and J usage is TRBJ2-5, with 7 bases identical to TRBD2. This CDR3 contains 13 residues. CDR1 is MGHDK, CDR2 SYGVNS, per germline. The V gene end was trimmed by 9 bases and the J gene end by 4 bases; junction bases not matched to a gene: 8. Here the CDR3 DNA reads TGTGCCAGTGTGGGAGCGGGATTAGAGACCCAGTACTTC. Translated: CASVGAGLETQYF. The full variable domain, in which reference TRBV25-1 and TRBJ2-5 provide the parts outside the CDR3, is EADIYQTPRYLVIGTGKKITLECSQTMGHDKMYWYQQDPGMELHLIHYSYGVNSTEKGDLSSESTVSRIRTEHFPLTLESARPSHTSQYLCASVGAGLETQYFGPGTRLLVL.

This clone was observed a few times. This rearrangement joins TRBV30 to TRBJ2-7; 10 nucleotides align to TRBD2. The CDR3 consists of 14 residues. CDR1 and CDR2 from the germline V gene are GTSNPN and SVGIG (reference sequence). V lost 6 bases to trimming and J lost 3 bases; unmatched junction nucleotides: 8. In DNA form, the CDR3 reads TGTGCCTGCTCGGGGAGCGGGAGGGACTACGAGCAGTACTTC. This codes for CACSGSGRDYEQYF.

The V gene is TRBV6-1, the J gene TRBJ1-1; 7 nucleotides match TRBD1. This CDR3 contains 15 residues. Trimming cost V 4 bases and J 0 bases; bases outside gene matches: 5. Germline lookup yields CDR1 MNHNS and CDR2 SASEGT. Here the CDR3 DNA reads TGTGCCAGCAGTGGCGAGGGGGCAATGAACACTGAAGCTTTCTTT. Translating gives CASSGEGAMNTEAFF.

The CDR3 is CASSLGTGGGSEAFF. CDR3 coding DNA: TGTGCCAGCAGCTTAGGGACAGGGGGCGGGTCTGAAGCTTTCTTT. The V gene is TRBV7-8, the J gene TRBJ1-1; the match to TRBD1 covers 11 bases. Germline lookup yields CDR1 SGHVS and CDR2 FQNEAQ. Trimming took 1 base from V and 6 from J; bases not matched to a gene: 4. The CDR3 length is 15 residues.

CDR3 in amino acids: CASSTTGTGGYNEQFF. Here the CDR3 DNA reads TGTGCCAGCAGCACAACCGGGACAGGGGGTTACAATGAGCAGTTCTTC. The V and J genes are TRBV9 and TRBJ2-1, with 11 bases fitting TRBD1. Looked up from germline, CDR1 is SGDLS and CDR2 is YYNGEE. The CDR3 runs 16 residues. The V segment lost 4 bases and the J segment 4 bases; nucleotides outside the gene matches: 7. Looking up the rest from reference TRBV9 and TRBJ2-1 gives the full variable domain: DSGVTQTPKHLITATGQRVTLRCSPRSGDLSVYWYQQSLDQGLQFLIQYYNGEERAKGNILERFSAQQFPDLHSELNLSSLELGDSALYFCASSTTGTGGYNEQFFGPGTRLTVL.